Listed below are T cell receptor beta chains from one sample, sequenced in a study of blood T cell repertoires in COVID-19. Sequenced by immunoSEQ multiplex PCR; TCRdb stores in-frame clones only, minus some. Altogether roughly 70,000 clones are present, around nine tenths being singletons, with the ten largest covering 7.5% to 9.5%. The sequenced sample was peripheral blood. Receptors originate from a human donor in a cohort sampled during active COVID-19. Each CDR3 is given with its conserved first and last residue. The D gene is left open where the match is weak. Clone size, where shown, is once, few, many, or a class for clones that have expanded.

d_gene	v_gene	j_gene	abundance	CDR3nt	CDR3aa
TRBD1	TRBV24-1	TRBJ1-1	NA	TGTGCCACCAGTGAGGATGGACAGGGGGACACTGAAGCTTTCTTT	CATSEDGQGDTEAFF
NA	TRBV9	TRBJ1-1	few	TGTGCCAGCAGCGTCGGAGGGATGAGCACTGAAGCTTTCTTT	CASSVGGMSTEAFF
TRBD1	TRBV6-5	TRBJ2-7	NA	TGTGCCAGCAGGGGATCAGGGGGTGGCTCCTACGAGCAGTACTTC	CASRGSGGGSYEQYF
TRBD1	TRBV5-6	TRBJ2-7	NA	TGTGCCAGCAGCTTATCCGGGACAGGGTTCTACGAGCAGTACTTC	CASSLSGTGFYEQYF
TRBD1	TRBV4-1	TRBJ1-2	NA	TGCGCCAGCAGCCAAGAAGAAGGGGGACAGGGGGCGCGTGGCTACACCTTC	CASSQEEGGQGARGYTF
TRBD1	TRBV4-1	TRBJ1-2	NA	TGCGCCAGCAGCCAAGATGGGACAGGGAGCTATGGCTACACCTTC	CASSQDGTGSYGYTF
NA	TRBV7-3	TRBJ2-7	once	TGTGCCAGTAGCACTCGGGGACACGACGAGCAGTACTTC	CASSTRGHDEQYF
NA	TRBV28	TRBJ2-7	NA	TGTGCCAGCAGTTTTCCCGGGGTCCTAGAGCAGTACTTC	CASSFPGVLEQYF
TRBD2	TRBV4-1	TRBJ2-7	NA	TGCGCCAGCAGCCAGATCACTAGCGGGCCGCAGTACTTC	CASSQITSGPQYF
NA	TRBV21-1	TRBJ1-2	NA	TGTGCCAGCAGCAAAGCGGGCAGGGTTAGTGGCTACACCTTC	CASSKAGRVSGYTF
TRBD2	TRBV27	TRBJ2-7	once	TGTGCCAGCAGTTGGCGGGGGTTACCTACGGTCTACGAGCAGTACTTC	CASSWRGLPTVYEQYF
NA	TRBV11-2	TRBJ1-2	NA	TGTGCCAGCAGCCACATACGACAAGGGGAAGGGGGCTATGGCTACACCTTC	CASSHIRQGEGGYGYTF
TRBD1	TRBV7-2	TRBJ1-2	NA	TGTGCCAGCAGTACTACAGGGGTTAACTATGGCTACACCTTC	CASSTTGVNYGYTF
TRBD1	TRBV2	TRBJ1-2	NA	TGTGCCAGCAGGGGGACAGGGGCCCTAAAGTTCTTC	CASRGTGALKFF
TRBD1	TRBV11-2	TRBJ1-2	NA	TGTGCCAGCAGCACTATATCCTGGACAGGGAAGGTTGGCTACACCTTC	CASSTISWTGKVGYTF
TRBD1	TRBV6-6	TRBJ2-5	NA	TGTGCCAGCACCCAGGACAGGCGCCAAGAGACCCAGTACTTC	CASTQDRRQETQYF
TRBD1	TRBV10-3	TRBJ2-7	NA	TGTGCCATCAGTGAGTCGGGACAGGGTCAGGACGAGCAGTACTTC	CAISESGQGQDEQYF
NA	TRBV11-2	TRBJ1-3	NA	TGTGCCAGCAGCTCGGGACGGAGACTAGGGGTCACCTCTGGAAACACCATATATTTT	CASSSGRRLGVTSGNTIYF
NA	TRBV6-6	TRBJ1-2	NA	TGTGCCACCCTGGGGGGGAACTATGGCTACACCTTC	CATLGGNYGYTF
NA	TRBV11-2	TRBJ2-7	NA	TGTGCCAGCAGCTTATCGGGGTACGGGAATATGGGCGAGCAGTACTTC	CASSLSGYGNMGEQYF
NA	TRBV6-5	TRBJ2-7	NA	TGTGCCAGCAAGACAGCCGTCAGCTCCTACGAGCAGTACTTC	CASKTAVSSYEQYF
NA	TRBV20-1	TRBJ1-1	NA	TGCAGTGTCCCTTCTAACACTGAAGCTTTCTTT	CSVPSNTEAFF
NA	TRBV5-1	TRBJ1-1	NA	TGCGCCAGCAGCTTGTATAAAGACAGGAACACTGAAGCTTTCTTT	CASSLYKDRNTEAFF
NA	TRBV27	TRBJ1-1	NA	TGTGCCAGCCCCCCCAGGGGCCCCAAAACGAACACTGAAGCTTTCTTT	CASPPRGPKTNTEAFF
NA	TRBV5-6	TRBJ1-1	once	TGTGCCAGCAGGGACAGCTTGAACACTGAAGCTTTCTTT	CASRDSLNTEAFF
NA	TRBV27	TRBJ1-1	NA	TGTGCCAGCAGTTCTGGACAGACTGAAGCTTTCTTT	CASSSGQTEAFF
NA	TRBV28	TRBJ1-2	NA	TGTGCCAGCAGTTCACAGGGTACCTCGGGTGGCTACACCTTC	CASSSQGTSGGYTF
NA	TRBV7-2	TRBJ1-1	NA	TGTGCCAGCAGCTTAGAGGCAGGGAGGTACACTGAAGCTTTCTTT	CASSLEAGRYTEAFF
NA	TRBV2	TRBJ2-7	NA	TGTGCCAGCACCACTAGGAGGACCTACAACTACGAGCAGTACTTC	CASTTRRTYNYEQYF
NA	TRBV5-1	TRBJ2-7	NA	TGCGCCAGCAGCGGAGGGACCTACGAGCAGTACTTC	CASSGGTYEQYF
TRBD2	TRBV7-6	TRBJ2-5	NA	TGTGCCAGCACCTTCGGGGGGGGCGAGGGAGAGACCCAGTACTTC	CASTFGGGEGETQYF
NA	TRBV27	TRBJ1-1	once	TGTGCCGAACCCCCCCGGGGGGCTGAAGCTTTCTTT	CAEPPRGAEAFF
TRBD2	TRBV27	TRBJ2-2	NA	TGTGCCAGCAGTTTAAGTGCGGGGGGAACCGGGGAGCTGTTTTTT	CASSLSAGGTGELFF
NA	TRBV24-1	TRBJ2-5	NA	TGTGCCACCAGTGATCGCCAAGAGACCCAGTACTTC	CATSDRQETQYF
NA	TRBV19	TRBJ2-7	NA	TGTGCCAGCGGAACAGGACAGCCCTACGAGCAGTACTTC	CASGTGQPYEQYF
NA	TRBV6-1	TRBJ1-5	few	TGTGCCAGCAGTGAAGCGCTAGGGACATCCTCCAATCAGCCCCAGCATTTT	CASSEALGTSSNQPQHF
NA	TRBV21-1	TRBJ2-7	NA	TGTGCCAGCAGCAAGCGTAGATACGAGCAGTACTTC	CASSKRRYEQYF
NA	TRBV24-1	TRBJ1-1	NA	TGTGCCACCAGTGATTTTGCCAGGGTGAAGGGAGCTTTCTTT	CATSDFARVKGAFF
NA	TRBV2	TRBJ1-1	NA	TGTGCCAGCAAAGATCACAGGTACCCGAACACTGAAGCTTTCTTT	CASKDHRYPNTEAFF
NA	TRBV7-2	TRBJ2-3	few	TGTGCCAGCAGCAGTACAGGGAGCACAGATACGCAGTATTTT	CASSSTGSTDTQYF
TRBD1	TRBV7-8	TRBJ2-7	NA	TGTGCCAGCAGCTTACAGGGGGCGAACCACGAGCAGTACTTC	CASSLQGANHEQYF